Below, 28 T cell receptor beta chains from the same sample are listed, as sequenced in a study of sequential checkpoint blockade in melanoma (dated by TCRdb to the late 2010s). The library was obtained by the immunoSEQ multiplex PCR assay. TCRdb limited this immuneACCESS table to in-frame rearrangements with V and J called. A share of clones is missing; checked studies link under half to unresolved V genes, and the rest is unexplained. The sample includes about 13,000 clones, with more than 75% observed a single time. The top ten clones comprise over 25% of the sample. Reading the label with the study, this specimen's treatment or condition is: randomized to nivolumab then ipilimumab (arm A) or the reverse (arm B). Source: CD8+ T cells sorted from blood (inferred from file names), taken from a patient given nivolumab and ipilimumab in sequence. The receptors were gathered from a human donor with melanoma.

The chain is built from TRBV27 and TRBJ1-5; 7 bases are a match to TRBD1. The CDR3 length is 16 residues. J gave up 2 bases and V 2 bases, and 6 bases lay outside the gene matches. Germline CDR1 is MNHEY and CDR2 is SMNVEV (reference sequence). The CDR3 DNA sequence: TGTGCCAGCAGTTTACAGGGGGGCGCGGGCAATCAGCCCCAGCATTTT. This translates into CASSLQGGAGNQPQHF.

The CDR3 spells CASSFELGTNTEAFF. CDR3 coding DNA: TGTGCCAGCAGCTTTGAACTGGGGACAAACACTGAAGCTTTCTTT. This chain connects TRBV7-6 to TRBJ1-1, with D maybe TRBD1 (6 bases). CDR1 and CDR2 (germline): SGHVS, FNYEAQ. The ends were cut back, 3 bases at V and 2 bases at J, with 13 bases in the middle. The CDR3 has 15 amino acids.

The chain carries TRBV7-9 and TRBJ1-2; TRBD1 might be the D (5 bases). In germline, CDR1 is SEHNR, CDR2 FQNEAQ (reference sequence). The CDR3 loop spans 13 amino acids. The ends were cut back, 7 bases at V and 8 bases at J, with 17 bases in the middle. The CDR3 DNA reads as TGTGCCAGCAACAGTAGGGGAACCCGGGGCTACACCTTC. This encodes CASNSRGTRGYTF.

By its share, this clone is medium-sized. This chain connects TRBV4-3 to TRBJ2-7, with D maybe TRBD2 (5 bases). Trimming stripped 3 bases from V and 0 bases from J, with 12 bases between. Germline CDR1 LGHNA, CDR2 YSLEER. CDR3 size: 15 residues. CDR3 sequence (DNA): TGCGCCAGCAGCCATACGGTGGGGAGCTCCTACGAGCAGTACTTC. Its translation: CASSHTVGSSYEQYF.

This clone was counted a single time. J is TRBJ2-1 and V is TRBV4-1; D is possibly TRBD1 (6 bases). V lost 4 bases and J 4 bases, leaving 11 bases between the germline ends. The CDR3 consists of 14 residues. Germline values: CDR1 MGHRA, CDR2 YSYEKL. Here the CDR3 DNA reads TGCGCCAGCAGCCTCCCGAGGGGGTACAATGAGCAGTTCTTC. This gives the protein CASSLPRGYNEQFF.

This clone has more than one count but fewer than ten. This sequence joins TRBV2 and TRBJ2-7, with TRBD1 identical over 10 bases. Germline values: CDR1 SNHLY, CDR2 FYNNEI. V shed 4 bases and J 0 bases; nucleotides not matched to a gene: 9. The CDR3 has 17 amino acids. CDR3 sequence reads: CASSGQMGQGPSYEQYF. CDR3 DNA: TGTGCCAGCAGTGGGCAAATGGGACAGGGGCCCTCCTACGAGCAGTACTTC.

The chain has TRBV19 and TRBJ2-7; tentative D call: TRBD1 (6 bases). Germline CDR1 reads LNHDA; CDR2 reads SQIVND (reference sequence). The CDR3 contains 15 residues. Trimming removed 5 bases at V and 2 bases at J, with 16 bases between. CDR3 amino acids: CASSARTAEPYEQYF. CDR3 in DNA: TGTGCCAGTAGTGCAAGGACAGCCGAACCCTACGAGCAGTACTTC.

This clone occurred a few times. The genes are TRBV14 and TRBJ1-6, with D uncertain. Germline CDR1 reads SGHDN; CDR2 reads FVKESK. The CDR3 runs 12 residues. Trimming removed 4 bases at V and 6 bases at J, with 4 bases between. The CDR3 reads CASSPFNSPLHF. CDR3 nucleotide sequence: TGTGCCAGCAGCCCGTTTAATTCACCCCTCCACTTT.

This clone was found once. The chain combines TRBV9 with TRBJ2-1; 9 bases map to TRBD2. CDR1 and CDR2 from the germline V gene are SGDLS and YYNGEE. The CDR3 length is 16 residues. After removal of 0 bases from V and 8 bases from J, the junction contained 9 bases not matched to a gene. DNA of the CDR3: TGTGCCAGCAGCGTAGGAGGCGGGGGGGCTTTGGATGAGCAGTTCTTC. Translating gives CASSVGGGGALDEQFF. Full variable domain (missing parts from reference TRBV9 and TRBJ2-1): DSGVTQTPKHLITATGQRVTLRCSPRSGDLSVYWYQQSLDQGLQFLIQYYNGEERAKGNILERFSAQQFPDLHSELNLSSLELGDSALYFCASSVGGGGALDEQFFGPGTRLTVL.

This clone was seen more than once but under ten times. This CDR3 is CASIPRDRGHGSPLHF. In DNA form, the CDR3 reads TGTGCCAGCATCCCCCGGGACAGGGGGCATGGTTCACCCCTCCACTTT. The J gene is TRBJ1-6, the V gene TRBV27; 12 positions match TRBD1. The V segment lost 7 bases and the J segment 9 bases; nucleotides outside the gene matches: 10. Germline V CDR1 and CDR2: MNHEY, SMNVEV (reference sequence). The CDR3 length is 16 residues.

The chain is built from TRBV19 and TRBJ2-7, with 7 positions matching TRBD2. V trimming: 0 bases; J trimming: 2 bases; junction bases outside the gene matches: 4. Germline assignment: CDR1 LNHDA and CDR2 SQIVND (reference sequence). The CDR3 spans 15 residues. CDR3 DNA: TGTGCCAGTAGTATAGATGTGGGAGGGCCCTACGAGCAGTACTTC. Translating it yields CASSIDVGGPYEQYF.

The V gene is TRBV5-6, the J gene TRBJ1-1; possibly TRBD1 for D (6 bases). The CDR3 runs 15 residues. Trimming pared 4 bases from V and 1 base from J, leaving 14 bases between. Germline values: CDR1 SGHDT, CDR2 YYEEEE. The CDR3 bases are TGTGCCAGCAGCCCGGGGGGGCGATCGAACACTGAAGCTTTCTTT. It encodes CASSPGGRSNTEAFF.

V is TRBV10-3 and J is TRBJ2-6; D perhaps matches TRBD1 (5 bases). This CDR3 spans 16 amino acids. Germline lookup yields CDR1 ENHRY and CDR2 SYGVKD. The V end lost 11 bases, the J end lost 0 bases, and 17 bases lay between the germline ends. The CDR3 sequence: CAAQGAGPSGANVLTF. The CDR3 bases are TGTGCCGCCCAGGGCGCTGGGCCCTCTGGGGCCAACGTCCTGACTTTC.

In this sample, this clone turned up a few times. The rearrangement uses TRBV27 and TRBJ2-1; 11 nucleotides align to TRBD1. Germline lookup yields CDR1 MNHEY and CDR2 SMNVEV (reference sequence). The CDR3 sequence is 15 residues long. V shed 4 bases and J 6 bases; nucleotides not matched to a gene: 5. The CDR3 region is CASSSGTGGINEQFF. CDR3 DNA sequence: TGTGCCAGCAGTTCCGGGACAGGGGGTATCAATGAGCAGTTCTTC.

This clone was seen a handful of times. The chain couples TRBV6-1 to TRBJ2-7, with D possibly matching TRBD1 (7 bases). V was clipped by 11 bases and J by 6 bases, with 23 bases between them. The CDR3 contains 14 residues. The germline V gene encodes CDR1 MNHNS and CDR2 SASEGT. For the CDR3, the DNA is TGTGCCGTGGGTCCAGGGGGGATCTTCGCCGAGCAGTACTTC. Protein: CAVGPGGIFAEQYF.

This clone has just one count. This sequence joins TRBV25-1 and TRBJ2-1, with 7 bases fitting TRBD2. Germline V gene data show CDR1 as MGHDK and CDR2 as SYGVNS. The length of the CDR3 is 14 residues. The J segment lost 5 bases and the V segment lost 4 bases, leaving 5 bases of the junction unmatched. The CDR3 DNA follows: TGTGCCAGCAGTGTGGCTAGCGGAAACAATGAGCAGTTCTTC. Translated: CASSVASGNNEQFF.

The V call is TRBV7-2, the J call TRBJ2-7; 9 bases agree with TRBD2. V shed 1 base, J shed 5 bases, and the junction held 6 bases outside the gene matches. From germline, CDR1 is SGHTA and CDR2 FQGNSA. The CDR3 totals 15 residues. The DNA for the CDR3 is TGTGCCAGCAGCTTAGTAGCGGGAGACCCCCACGAGCAGTACTTC. Translation gives CASSLVAGDPHEQYF.

The rearrangement links TRBV18 to TRBJ1-2, with TRBD1 matching 9 bases. The V gene's germline CDR1 is KGHSH and CDR2 LQKENI. The V and J ends lost 3 bases and 3 bases, in that order; junction bases with no gene match: 5. The CDR3 sequence is 15 residues long. This chain's CDR3 is CASSPRDRVDYGYTF. CDR3 coding DNA: TGTGCCAGCTCACCCCGGGACAGGGTGGACTATGGCTACACCTTC.

The rearrangement joins TRBV5-1 to TRBJ1-2; possibly TRBD1 for D (6 bases). Trimming pared 4 bases from V and 3 bases from J, leaving 10 bases between. CDR1 is SGHRS and CDR2 is YFSETQ in the germline V gene. The length of the CDR3 is 13 residues. This chain's CDR3 is CASSADRDYGYTF. The DNA of the CDR3 is TGCGCCAGCAGCGCGGACAGAGACTATGGCTACACCTTC.

V gene TRBV7-2 combines with J gene TRBJ1-2; 9 nucleotides align to TRBD1. This CDR3 contains 16 residues. The trim removed 1 base at V and 4 bases at J, leaving 7 bases unmatched. Germline V gene sequence: CDR1 SGHTA, CDR2 FQGNSA. The CDR3 DNA is TGTGCCAGCAGCTTAGACAACAGGGGGCGCGGCTATGGCTACACCTTC. Translated: CASSLDNRGRGYGYTF.

As DNA, the CDR3 is TGTGCTAGTGGTTTTAGCATCTACGAGCAGTACTTC. Encoded protein: CASGFSIYEQYF. The V call is TRBV12-5, the J call TRBJ2-7; D remains unclear. V gave up 3 bases and J gave up 3 bases, with 6 bases separating them. This CDR3 is 12 amino acids long. The V gene's germline CDR1 is LGHNT and CDR2 FRNRAP.

This sequence joins TRBV5-4 and TRBJ1-2, with D perhaps matching TRBD1 (5 bases). The CDR3 totals 11 residues. Germline loops: CDR1 SGHNT, CDR2 YYREEE (reference sequence). V was shortened by 4 bases and J by 7 bases, with 8 bases between the two germline ends. The CDR3 DNA is TGTGCCAGCAGCATGGACACTGGCTACACCTTC. It specifies CASSMDTGYTF. The whole variable domain, remainder taken from reference TRBV5-4 and TRBJ1-2, is ETGVTQSPTHLIKTRGQQVTLRCSSQSGHNTVSWYQQALGQGPQFIFQYYREEENGRGNFPPRFSGLQFPNYSSELNVNALELDDSALYLCASSMDTGYTFGSGTRLTVV.

The chain is built from TRBV7-7 and TRBJ1-6; no firm D call. Germline CDR1 and CDR2: SSHAT and FNYEAQ (reference sequence). Trimming cost V 3 bases and J 5 bases, with 8 bases left between them. The CDR3 totals 14 residues. CDR3 region: CASSFGPNNSPLHF. The DNA for the CDR3 is TGTGCCAGCAGCTTTGGGCCTAATAATTCACCCCTCCACTTT.

The chain couples TRBV27 to TRBJ2-1; D might be TRBD1 (5 bases). CDR1 MNHEY and CDR2 SMNVEV come from the germline V gene (reference sequence). V was trimmed by 3 bases and J by 6 bases, leaving 21 bases between them. This CDR3 is built from 17 residues. The CDR3 loop is CASSLTVGLLRGNEQFF. CDR3 coding DNA: TGTGCCAGCAGTTTGACGGTAGGGTTGCTTAGGGGCAATGAGCAGTTCTTC.

This chain uses TRBV9 with TRBJ2-7; 9 bases align to TRBD2. Trimming cost V 0 bases and J 2 bases; bases outside gene matches: 9. CDR3 length: 17 amino acids. Germline CDR1 reads SGDLS; CDR2 reads YYNGEE. The CDR3 sequence: CASSVAPSGAATYEQYF. DNA of the CDR3: TGTGCCAGCAGCGTAGCTCCTAGCGGGGCAGCGACCTACGAGCAGTACTTC.

The gene calls are TRBV6-1 and TRBJ2-1; D is possibly TRBD2 (5 bases). V gave up 0 bases and J gave up 0 bases, with 12 bases separating them. CDR3 size: 17 residues. Germline CDR1 reads MNHNS; CDR2 reads SASEGT. CDR3 region: CASSEASLGPSYNEQFF. For the CDR3, the DNA is TGTGCCAGCAGTGAAGCTTCACTAGGACCCTCCTACAATGAGCAGTTCTTC.

Note on this clone: Other DNA sequences of this sample code for an identical CDR3. The chain has TRBV7-9 and TRBJ2-7; 9 nucleotides align to TRBD1. Germline CDR1 is SEHNR and CDR2 is FQNEAQ (reference sequence). V lost 4 bases to trimming and J lost 5 bases; unmatched junction nucleotides: 9. This CDR3 region has 15 residues. The CDR3 loop reads CASSSTLQGAHEQYF. In DNA, the CDR3 is TGTGCCAGCAGCTCGACCCTACAGGGGGCGCACGAGCAGTACTTC.

The rearrangement uses TRBV7-7 and TRBJ2-3; D is perhaps TRBD2 (6 bases). V gave up 3 bases and J gave up 1 base, with 11 bases separating them. Germline CDR1 and CDR2: SSHAT and FNYEAQ (reference sequence). CDR3 length: 15 residues. The CDR3: CASSLGRGRTDTQYF. DNA for the CDR3: TGTGCCAGCAGCTTGGGGCGGGGACGCACAGATACGCAGTATTTT.